The 20 T cell receptor beta chains reported below all come from one sample, sequenced in a study of cytomegalovirus exposure and HLA in healthy donors. The PCR contained 60 Vbeta and 13 Jbeta primers. Generated by immunoSEQ multiplex PCR, the TCRdb table keeps only in-frame clones and is missing some. The sample totals 150,000 to 200,000 clones. Sequenced sample: PBMCs. The source of these receptors is a woman under 30 in good health and CMV-seropositive.

The V call is TRBV10-3, the J call TRBJ2-2, with 8 bases fitting TRBD2. This CDR3 is built from 19 residues. Germline values: CDR1 ENHRY, CDR2 SYGVKD. The J segment lost 0 bases and the V segment lost 7 bases, leaving 16 bases of the junction unmatched. The CDR3 spells CAIKGWSGGRHANTGELFF. In DNA, the CDR3 is TGTGCCATCAAAGGATGGTCCGGCGGGAGGCACGCGAACACCGGGGAGCTGTTTTTT.

This sequence joins TRBV5-1 and TRBJ1-6, with TRBD1 matching 10 bases. Losses at the gene ends were 4 bases for V and 6 bases for J; bases not matched to a gene: 10. The CDR3 loop spans 17 amino acids. Germline values: CDR1 SGHRS, CDR2 YFSETQ. The CDR3 here is CASSRGYRDRGNSPLHF. CDR3 in DNA: TGCGCCAGCAGCCGGGGCTACCGGGACAGGGGTAATTCACCCCTCCACTTT.

Here the CDR3 reads CASQWGPGLAPYNEQFF. The CDR3 coding sequence is TGTGCCAGCCAGTGGGGCCCCGGACTAGCGCCGTACAATGAGCAGTTCTTC. The chain is built from TRBV2 and TRBJ2-1, with 9 bases lining up with TRBD2. The J segment lost 4 bases and the V segment lost 8 bases, leaving 15 bases of the junction unmatched. The CDR3 runs to 17 residues. CDR1 and CDR2 from the germline V gene are SNHLY and FYNNEI.

This CDR3 is CASSLEGRGSYEQYF. DNA for the CDR3: TGTGCCAGCAGCTTAGAAGGGAGGGGTTCCTACGAGCAGTACTTC. The chain combines TRBV7-6 with TRBJ2-7; TRBD2 matches at 7 bases. This CDR3 is 15 amino acids long. Per germline, CDR1 SGHVS and CDR2 FNYEAQ. V lost 1 base and J lost 1; bases outside the gene matches: 4.

This rearrangement joins TRBV11-2 to TRBJ1-2; 9 bases are a match to TRBD1. V lost 5 bases and J lost 4; bases outside the gene matches: 11. There are 16 residues in the CDR3. CDR1 is SGHAT, CDR2 FQNNGV, per germline. This chain's CDR3 is CASSKRDRAIFYGYTF. The CDR3 nucleotides are TGTGCCAGCAGCAAAAGGGACAGGGCTATATTCTATGGCTACACCTTC.

V and J are TRBV5-1 and TRBJ2-1; 13 nucleotides align to TRBD2. V lost 4 bases, J lost 9 bases, and 10 bases stayed unmatched. From germline, CDR1 is SGHRS and CDR2 YFSETQ. The CDR3 runs 16 residues. The DNA of the CDR3 is TGCGCCAGCAGCGGAACTAGCGGGGGGGCCAGGAGTGAGCAGTTCTTC. It translates to CASSGTSGGARSEQFF.

The chain carries TRBV6-5 and TRBJ2-1, with 10 bases that match TRBD2. Trimming removed 5 bases from V and 10 bases from J; junction bases left unmatched: 8. CDR3 length equals 14 residues. CDR1 and CDR2 from the germline V gene are MNHEY and SVGAGI. The CDR3 nucleotides are TGTGCCAGCAGTCGCCTAGCGGGAGTTTGGGAGCAGTTCTTC. Translated: CASSRLAGVWEQFF.

V usage is TRBV5-1 and J usage is TRBJ2-5, with D maybe TRBD1 (6 bases). The germline V gene encodes CDR1 SGHRS and CDR2 YFSETQ. The germline V and J ends were trimmed by 4 bases and 7 bases, with 17 bases remaining between them. The CDR3 extends over 14 amino acids. CDR3 in amino acids: CASSLRHREGTQYF. CDR3 nucleotide sequence: TGCGCCAGCAGCCTCCGGCACAGGGAAGGGACCCAGTACTTC.

The V call is TRBV18, the J call TRBJ1-1, with D possibly matching TRBD1 (5 bases). The CDR3 runs 13 residues. Germline CDR1 and CDR2: KGHSH and LQKENI. V was cut by 5 bases and J by 6 bases, with 13 bases left in between. CDR3 sequence reads: CASSSREVAEAFF. CDR3 in DNA: TGTGCCAGCTCATCCAGGGAAGTGGCTGAAGCTTTCTTT.

J is TRBJ2-1 and V is TRBV11-3; D possibly corresponds to TRBD2 (7 bases). The V gene lost 5 bases and the J gene lost 12 bases, with 23 bases spanning the gap. This CDR3 is built from 15 residues. Germline V gene sequence: CDR1 SGHNT, CDR2 YENEEA. The CDR3 bases are TGTGCCAGCAGCGCCCTACTCGGGGGGCCGATGATGCAGTTCTTC. Amino acids: CASSALLGGPMMQFF.

The CDR3 protein is CASSPTPGQTYEQYF. The CDR3 bases are TGTGCCAGCAGTCCCACACCGGGACAAACCTACGAGCAGTACTTC. The gene calls are TRBV27 and TRBJ2-7; TRBD1 is a possible D gene (6 bases). The CDR3 sequence is 15 residues long. V lost 5 bases, J lost 2 bases, and 16 bases lay in between. Germline V gene lookup returns CDR1 MNHEY and CDR2 SMNVEV (reference sequence).

The chain is built from TRBV15 and TRBJ1-1; 7 nucleotides line up with TRBD1. Germline V gene lookup returns CDR1 LNHNV and CDR2 YYDKDF (reference sequence). The CDR3 spans 14 residues. The V segment lost 2 bases and the J segment 7 bases; nucleotides outside the gene matches: 7. This chain's CDR3 is CATSRPRGQGEAFF. For the CDR3, the DNA is TGTGCCACCAGCAGACCAAGGGGGCAGGGTGAAGCTTTCTTT.

The chain combines TRBV5-6 with TRBJ1-3; 8 bases are a match to TRBD1. Germline CDR1 is SGHDT and CDR2 is YYEEEE. The CDR3 is 15 amino acids. The ends lost 4 bases at V and 1 base at J; junction bases unmatched: 4. The chain's CDR3 is CASSRGTGSGNTIYF. The CDR3 nucleotides are TGTGCCAGCAGCCGGGGGACAGGATCTGGAAACACCATATATTTT.

The chain recombines TRBV7-6 with TRBJ2-7; a weak D match, TRBD1 (6 bases). Germline V gene lookup returns CDR1 SGHVS and CDR2 FNYEAQ. CDR3 length equals 14 residues. V lost 3 bases to trimming and J lost 2 bases, with 11 bases between them. The CDR3: CASSLTGEAYEQYF. The DNA of the CDR3 is TGTGCCAGCAGCTTGACAGGAGAAGCCTACGAGCAGTACTTC.

This chain connects TRBV7-6 to TRBJ2-3; 7 bases match TRBD1. CDR1 and CDR2 from the germline V gene are SGHVS and FNYEAQ. V was pared by 6 bases and J by 1 base, with 4 bases of the junction left unmatched. This CDR3 contains 14 residues. The CDR3 sequence: CASSQGGGTDTQYF. The DNA for the CDR3 is TGTGCCAGCAGTCAAGGGGGCGGCACAGATACGCAGTATTTT. Supplemented by reference TRBV7-6 and TRBJ2-3, the full variable domain reads GAGVSQSPRYKVTKRGQDVALRCDPISGHVSLYWYRQALGQGPEFLTYFNYEAQQDKSGLPNDRFSAERPEGSISTLTIQRTEQRDSAMYRCASSQGGGTDTQYFGPGTRLTVL.

V gene TRBV5-1 combines with J gene TRBJ2-1; unclear D gene. The germline CDR1 and CDR2 sequences are SGHRS and YFSETQ. The V gene lost 0 bases and the J gene lost 5 bases, with 21 bases spanning the gap. This CDR3 has 18 amino acids. The CDR3 loop is CASSLASRPINPNNEQFF. Here the CDR3 DNA reads TGCGCCAGCAGCTTGGCCAGCAGGCCGATCAACCCAAACAATGAGCAGTTCTTC.

The V and J genes are TRBV7-9 and TRBJ2-1, with D possibly TRBD2 on 5 matching bases. V was pared by 1 base and J by 0 bases, with 10 bases between. CDR1 and CDR2 from the germline V gene are SEHNR and FQNEAQ (reference sequence). This CDR3 is 16 amino acids long. DNA of the CDR3: TGTGCCAGCAGCTTAGAGCGGTATCCCTCCTACAATGAGCAGTTCTTC. It specifies CASSLERYPSYNEQFF.

The chain combines TRBV6-5 with TRBJ2-3, with 7 bases fitting TRBD2. Germline lookup yields CDR1 MNHEY and CDR2 SVGAGI. This CDR3 region has 15 residues. The V segment lost 0 bases and the J segment 3 bases; nucleotides outside the gene matches: 3. The CDR3: CASSYSPSGTDTQYF. The CDR3 DNA reads TGTGCCAGCAGTTACTCCCCTAGCGGAACAGATACGCAGTATTTT.

The chain uses TRBV5-4 and TRBJ2-3, with 8 bases lining up with TRBD1. This CDR3 contains 16 residues. V was pared by 4 bases and J by 0 bases, with 7 bases of the junction left unmatched. CDR1 and CDR2 (germline): SGHNT, YYREEE (reference sequence). DNA of the CDR3: TGTGCCAGCAGCCCGGGCAGGGGGCGAAGCACAGATACGCAGTATTTT. Translated: CASSPGRGRSTDTQYF.

The genes are TRBV19 and TRBJ2-7, with TRBD2 identical over 14 bases. This CDR3 spans 17 amino acids. Germline V lookup: CDR1 LNHDA, CDR2 SQIVND (reference sequence). J lost 3 bases, V lost 7 bases, and 11 bases had no gene match. The chain's CDR3 is CASTQTGTSGSIYEQYF. The CDR3 nucleotides read TGTGCCAGTACCCAAACCGGGACTAGCGGGAGTATCTACGAGCAGTACTTC.